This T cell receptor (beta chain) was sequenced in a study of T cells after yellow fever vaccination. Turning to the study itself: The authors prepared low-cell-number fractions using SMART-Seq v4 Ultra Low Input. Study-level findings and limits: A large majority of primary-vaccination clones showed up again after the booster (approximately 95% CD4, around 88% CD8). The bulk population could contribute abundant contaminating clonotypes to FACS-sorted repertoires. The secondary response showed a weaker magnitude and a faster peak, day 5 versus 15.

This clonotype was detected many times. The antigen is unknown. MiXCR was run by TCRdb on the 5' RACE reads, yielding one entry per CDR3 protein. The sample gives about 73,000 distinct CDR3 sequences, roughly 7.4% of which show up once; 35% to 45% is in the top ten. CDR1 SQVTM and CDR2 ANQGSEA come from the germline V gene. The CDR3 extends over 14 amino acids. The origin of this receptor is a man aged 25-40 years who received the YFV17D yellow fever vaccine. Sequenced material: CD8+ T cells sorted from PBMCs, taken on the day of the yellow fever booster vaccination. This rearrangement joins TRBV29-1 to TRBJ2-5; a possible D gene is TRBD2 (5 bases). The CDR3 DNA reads TGCAGGCCGAGCGAAATTAGGAGGCGGGAGACCCAGTACTTC. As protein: CRPSEIRRRETQYF.